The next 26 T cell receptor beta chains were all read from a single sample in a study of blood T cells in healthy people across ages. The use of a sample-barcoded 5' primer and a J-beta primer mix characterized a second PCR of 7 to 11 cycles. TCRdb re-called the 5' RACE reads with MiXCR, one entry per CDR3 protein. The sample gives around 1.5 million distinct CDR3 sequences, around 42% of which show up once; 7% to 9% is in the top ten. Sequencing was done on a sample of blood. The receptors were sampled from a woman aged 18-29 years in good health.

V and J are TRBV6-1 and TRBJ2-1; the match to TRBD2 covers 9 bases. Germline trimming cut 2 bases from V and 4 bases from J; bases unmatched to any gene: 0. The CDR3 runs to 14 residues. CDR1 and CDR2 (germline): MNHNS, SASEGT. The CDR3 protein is CASSESGGYNEQFF. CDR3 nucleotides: TGTGCCAGCAGTGAAAGCGGGGGGTACAATGAGCAGTTCTTC.

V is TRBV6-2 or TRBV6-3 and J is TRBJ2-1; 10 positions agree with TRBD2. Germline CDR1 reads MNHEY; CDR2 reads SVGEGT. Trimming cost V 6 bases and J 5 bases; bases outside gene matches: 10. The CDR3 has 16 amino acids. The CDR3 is CASSDEREGLHNEQFF. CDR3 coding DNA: TGTGCCAGCAGCGATGAGCGGGAGGGCCTGCACAATGAGCAGTTCTTC.

The CDR3 region has the DNA TGTGCCAGCAGCTTAGTTGTCTCCTCATCCTACGAGCAGTACTTC. It codes for CASSLVVSSSYEQYF. The chain is built from TRBV7-9 and TRBJ2-5; D uncertain. The DNA end lines up better with TRBJ2-7; the J call may be wrong. This CDR3 is built from 15 residues. CDR1 is SEHNR, CDR2 FQNEAQ, per germline (reference sequence).

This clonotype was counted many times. CDR3 bases: TGCGCCAGCAGCATAACACCGGGCGATGAGCAGTTCTTC. Its protein product is CASSITPGDEQFF. The V call is TRBV4-1, the J call TRBJ2-1; D gene uncertain. Looked up from germline, CDR1 is MGHRA and CDR2 is YSYEKL. This CDR3 is built from 13 residues. Trimming left V 5 bases short and J 8 bases short, with 13 bases between.

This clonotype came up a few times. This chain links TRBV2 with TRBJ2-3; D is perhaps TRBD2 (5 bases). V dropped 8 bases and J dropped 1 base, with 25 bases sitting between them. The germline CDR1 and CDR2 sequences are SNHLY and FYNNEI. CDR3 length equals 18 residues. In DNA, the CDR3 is TGTGCCAGCCCCCCCAGCACCAACTCGGGATTCGGCACAGATACGCAGTATTTT. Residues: CASPPSTNSGFGTDTQYF.

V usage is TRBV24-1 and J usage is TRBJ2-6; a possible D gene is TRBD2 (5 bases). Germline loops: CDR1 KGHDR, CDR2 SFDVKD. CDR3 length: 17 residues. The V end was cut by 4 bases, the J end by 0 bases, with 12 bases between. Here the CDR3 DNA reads TGTGCCACCAGTGACCTCGGGATCCCCTCTGGGGCCAACGTCCTGACTTTC. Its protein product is CATSDLGIPSGANVLTF.

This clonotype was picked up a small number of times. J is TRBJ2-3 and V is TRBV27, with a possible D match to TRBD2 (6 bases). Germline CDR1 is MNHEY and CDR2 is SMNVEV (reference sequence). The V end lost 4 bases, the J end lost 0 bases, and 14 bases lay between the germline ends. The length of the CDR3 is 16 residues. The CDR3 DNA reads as TGTGCCAGCAGTTCCGGGACTGCCCCTAGCACAGATACGCAGTATTTT. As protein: CASSSGTAPSTDTQYF.

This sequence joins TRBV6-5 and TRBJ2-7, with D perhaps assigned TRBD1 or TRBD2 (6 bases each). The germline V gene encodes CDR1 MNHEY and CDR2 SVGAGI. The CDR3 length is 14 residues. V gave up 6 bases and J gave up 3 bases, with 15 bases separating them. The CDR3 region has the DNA TGTGCCAGCAGCCCGAAGGGGGGCTACTACGAGCAGTACTTC. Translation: CASSPKGGYYEQYF.

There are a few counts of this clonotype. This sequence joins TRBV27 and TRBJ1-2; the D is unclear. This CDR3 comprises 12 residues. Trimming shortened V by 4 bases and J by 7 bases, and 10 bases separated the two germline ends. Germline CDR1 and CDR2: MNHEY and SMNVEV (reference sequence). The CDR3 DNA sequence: TGTGCCAGCAGTTCTGCTGGGTCTGGCTACACCTTC. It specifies CASSSAGSGYTF.

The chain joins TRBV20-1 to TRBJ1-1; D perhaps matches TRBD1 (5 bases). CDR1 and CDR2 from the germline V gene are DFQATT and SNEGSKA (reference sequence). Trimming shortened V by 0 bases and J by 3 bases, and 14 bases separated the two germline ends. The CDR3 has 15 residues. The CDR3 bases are TGCAGTGCTAGAGATCGCAGGGACCTGTACACTGAAGCTTTCTTT. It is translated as CSARDRRDLYTEAFF.

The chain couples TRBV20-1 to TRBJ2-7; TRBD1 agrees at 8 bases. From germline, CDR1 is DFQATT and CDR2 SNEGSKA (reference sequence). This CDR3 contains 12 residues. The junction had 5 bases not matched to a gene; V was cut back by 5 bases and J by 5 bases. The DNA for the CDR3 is TGCAGTGCTGCCGGACAGGGAAACGAGCAGTACTTC. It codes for CSAAGQGNEQYF.

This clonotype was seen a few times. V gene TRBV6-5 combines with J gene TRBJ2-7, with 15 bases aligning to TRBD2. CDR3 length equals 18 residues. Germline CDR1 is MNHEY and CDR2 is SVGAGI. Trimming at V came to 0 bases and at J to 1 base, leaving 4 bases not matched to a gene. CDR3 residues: CASSYSGTSGRRSYEQYF. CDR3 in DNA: TGTGCCAGCAGTTACTCCGGGACTAGCGGGAGGCGGTCCTACGAGCAGTACTTC.

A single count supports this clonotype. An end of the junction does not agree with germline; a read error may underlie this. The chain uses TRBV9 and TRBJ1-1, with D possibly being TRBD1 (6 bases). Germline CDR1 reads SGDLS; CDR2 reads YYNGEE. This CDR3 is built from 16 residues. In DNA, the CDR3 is TGTACCAGCAGCGTAGGGGGAGGGGATAGAAACACTGAAGCTTTCTTT. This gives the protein CTSSVGGGDRNTEAFF.

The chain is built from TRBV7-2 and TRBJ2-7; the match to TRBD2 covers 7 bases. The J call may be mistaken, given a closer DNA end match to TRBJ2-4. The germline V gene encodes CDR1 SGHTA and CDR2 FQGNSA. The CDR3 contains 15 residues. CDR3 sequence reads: CASSLGGLVKNIQYF. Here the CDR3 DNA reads TGTGCCAGCAGCTTGGGGGGGTTGGTCAAAAACATTCAGTACTTC.

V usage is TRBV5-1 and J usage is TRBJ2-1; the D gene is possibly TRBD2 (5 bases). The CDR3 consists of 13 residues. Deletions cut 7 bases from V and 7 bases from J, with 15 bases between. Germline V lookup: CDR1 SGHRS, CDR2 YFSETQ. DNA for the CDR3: TGCGCCAGCTCCGGACGGGGAGTTAATGAGCAGTTCTTC. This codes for CASSGRGVNEQFF.

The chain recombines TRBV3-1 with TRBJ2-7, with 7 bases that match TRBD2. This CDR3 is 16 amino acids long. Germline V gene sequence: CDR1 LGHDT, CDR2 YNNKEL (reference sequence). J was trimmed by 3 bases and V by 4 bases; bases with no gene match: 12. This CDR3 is CASSPGVEAGYYEQYF. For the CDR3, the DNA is TGTGCCAGCAGCCCCGGCGTCGAAGCGGGATACTACGAGCAGTACTTC.

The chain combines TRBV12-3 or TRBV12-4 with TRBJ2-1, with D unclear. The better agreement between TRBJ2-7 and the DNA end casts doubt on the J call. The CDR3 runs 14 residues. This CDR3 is CASRAQDGPYEQYF. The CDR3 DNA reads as TGTGCCAGCAGGGCGCAGGACGGCCCTTACGAGCAGTACTTC.

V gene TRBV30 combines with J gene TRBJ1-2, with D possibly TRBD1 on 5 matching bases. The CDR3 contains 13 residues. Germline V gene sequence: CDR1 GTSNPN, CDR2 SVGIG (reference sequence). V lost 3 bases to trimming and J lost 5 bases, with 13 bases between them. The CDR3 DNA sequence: TGTGCCTGGAGCCCCGGTAGGGGATATGGCTACACCTTC. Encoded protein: CAWSPGRGYGYTF.

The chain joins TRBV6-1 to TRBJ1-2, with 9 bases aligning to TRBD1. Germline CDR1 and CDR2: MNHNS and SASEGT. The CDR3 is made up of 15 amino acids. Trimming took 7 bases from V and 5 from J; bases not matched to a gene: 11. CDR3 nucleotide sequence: TGTGCCAGCACCCAAAGTACAGGACAGGGGTATGGCTACACCTTC. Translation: CASTQSTGQGYGYTF.

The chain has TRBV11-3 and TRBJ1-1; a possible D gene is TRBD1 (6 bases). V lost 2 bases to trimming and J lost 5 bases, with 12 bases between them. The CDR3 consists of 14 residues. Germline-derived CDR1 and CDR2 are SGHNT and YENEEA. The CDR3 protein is CASSLRDMRTEAFF. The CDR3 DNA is TGTGCCAGCAGCTTAAGGGACATGAGGACTGAAGCTTTCTTT.

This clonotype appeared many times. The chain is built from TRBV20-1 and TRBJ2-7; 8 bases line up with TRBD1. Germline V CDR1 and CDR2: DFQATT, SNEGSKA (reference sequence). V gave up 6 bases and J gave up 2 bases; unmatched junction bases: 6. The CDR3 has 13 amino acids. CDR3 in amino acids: CSARGQVTYEQYF. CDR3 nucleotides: TGCAGTGCCCGGGGACAGGTAACCTACGAGCAGTACTTC.

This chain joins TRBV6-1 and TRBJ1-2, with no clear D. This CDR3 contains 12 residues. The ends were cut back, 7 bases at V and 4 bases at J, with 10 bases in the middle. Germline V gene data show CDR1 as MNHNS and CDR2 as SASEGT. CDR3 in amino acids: CASMYGVYGYTF. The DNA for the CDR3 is TGTGCCAGCATGTACGGGGTCTATGGCTACACCTTC.

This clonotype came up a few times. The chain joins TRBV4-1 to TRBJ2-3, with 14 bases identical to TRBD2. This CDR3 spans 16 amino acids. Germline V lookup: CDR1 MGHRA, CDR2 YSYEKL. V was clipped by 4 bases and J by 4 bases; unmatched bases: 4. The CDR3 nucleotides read TGCGCCAGCAGCCCGACGGGACTAGCGGGGGCAGATACGCAGTATTTT. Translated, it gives CASSPTGLAGADTQYF.

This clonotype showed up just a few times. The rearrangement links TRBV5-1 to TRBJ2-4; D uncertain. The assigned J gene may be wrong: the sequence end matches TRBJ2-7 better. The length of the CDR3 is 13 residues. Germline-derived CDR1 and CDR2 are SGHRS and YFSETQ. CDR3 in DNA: TGCGCCAGCAGCTTGGATGTCGGCTACGAGCAGTACTTC. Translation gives CASSLDVGYEQYF.

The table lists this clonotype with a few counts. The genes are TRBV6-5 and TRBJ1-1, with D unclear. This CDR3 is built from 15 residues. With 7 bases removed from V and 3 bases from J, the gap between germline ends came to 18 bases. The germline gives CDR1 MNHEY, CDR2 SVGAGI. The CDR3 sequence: CASTPGRIGDTEAFF. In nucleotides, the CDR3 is TGTGCCAGCACTCCAGGTCGGATCGGGGACACTGAAGCTTTCTTT.

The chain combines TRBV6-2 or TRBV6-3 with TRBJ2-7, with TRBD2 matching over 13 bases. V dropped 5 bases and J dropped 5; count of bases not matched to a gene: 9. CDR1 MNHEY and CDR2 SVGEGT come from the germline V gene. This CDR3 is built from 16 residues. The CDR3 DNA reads TGTGCCAGCAGTCCGAGGACTAGCGGGGGCCTGGACGAGCAGTACTTC. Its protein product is CASSPRTSGGLDEQYF.